Listed below are T cell receptor beta chains from one sample, sequenced in a study of blood T cell repertoires in COVID-19. Sequenced by immunoSEQ multiplex PCR; TCRdb stores in-frame clones only, minus some. There are 90,000 to 110,000 clones in the sample; 83% occur only once, and 15% to 20% lies in the top ten. Specimen: peripheral blood. These receptor sequences come from an older woman with acute or convalescent COVID-19. The CDR3 runs from the conserved cysteine through the conserved F or W. A D gene is named only where the DNA matches it firmly. The size field is filled for only some rows; it gives once, few, many or a size class.

d_call	clone_size	v_call	j_call	cdr3_length	cdr3_aa	cdr3_nt
-	-	TRBV28	TRBJ2-7	15	CASYTPTGAQHEQYF	TGTGCCAGCTACACACCGACAGGAGCACAACACGAGCAGTACTTC
TRBD1	-	TRBV4-3	TRBJ1-6	15	CASSQGGQGVSPLHF	TGCGCCAGCAGCCAAGGGGGACAGGGTGTTTCACCCCTCCACTTT
TRBD2	-	TRBV24-1	TRBJ2-1	18	CATSDIHPTSGRYNEQFF	TGTGCCACCAGTGATATACACCCGACTAGCGGGAGATACAATGAGCAGTTCTTC
-	few	TRBV12-3/TRBV12-4	TRBJ2-7	11	CASSPSYEQYF	TGTGCCAGCAGTCCTTCCTACGAGCAGTACTTC
TRBD1	-	TRBV28	TRBJ1-1	14	CASSSGTAGTEAFF	TGTGCCAGCAGTTCAGGGACAGCGGGCACTGAAGCTTTCTTT
-	-	TRBV14	TRBJ1-1	14	CASSHQGRVTEAFF	TGTGCCAGCAGCCATCAGGGGCGGGTGACTGAAGCTTTCTTT
TRBD2	-	TRBV6-5	TRBJ2-1	13	CASRGGSRDEQFF	TGTGCCAGCAGGGGGGGGAGCCGGGATGAGCAGTTCTTC
TRBD2	-	TRBV5-8	TRBJ2-3	17	CASSLRGTSGKTDTQYF	TGTGCCAGCAGCTTGAGAGGGACTAGCGGGAAAACAGATACGCAGTATTTT
TRBD1	-	TRBV11-2	TRBJ1-2	14	CASSLGDRGYGYTF	TGTGCCAGCAGCTTAGGGGACAGGGGATATGGCTACACCTTC
TRBD2	-	TRBV5-5	TRBJ2-1	12	CASNSGGNEQFF	TGTGCCAGCAACTCCGGGGGGAATGAGCAGTTCTTC
-	-	TRBV7-2	TRBJ1-1	13	CASSLTAGTEAFF	TGTGCCAGCAGCTTAACAGCGGGGACTGAAGCTTTCTTT
TRBD1	-	TRBV19	TRBJ1-2	14	CASRKGQGRNGYTF	TGTGCCAGTAGAAAAGGACAGGGGCGAAATGGCTACACCTTC
-	-	TRBV5-1	TRBJ2-5	14	CASKPLTGSETQYF	TGCGCCAGCAAGCCTTTAACGGGTTCGGAGACCCAGTACTTC
-	-	TRBV2	TRBJ2-2	15	CASSGAQTNTGELFF	TGTGCCAGCAGTGGGGCCCAGACGAACACCGGGGAGCTGTTTTTT
TRBD1	-	TRBV15	TRBJ1-2	13	CATGTGTLYGYTF	TGTGCCACCGGGACAGGTACCCTCTATGGCTACACCTTC
-	-	TRBV7-8	TRBJ1-4	13	CASSLNTEEKLFF	TGTGCCAGCAGCTTAAACACAGAGGAAAAACTGTTTTTT
TRBD1	-	TRBV7-9	TRBJ1-1	13	CASSLRWDSEAFF	TGTGCCAGCAGCTTGAGGTGGGACAGTGAAGCTTTCTTT
-	-	TRBV6-5	TRBJ1-1	12	CASRRENTEAFF	TGTGCCAGCCGTCGAGAGAACACTGAAGCTTTCTTT
TRBD1	-	TRBV19	TRBJ1-5	15	CASSLDRVGNQPQHF	TGTGCCAGTAGCCTGGACAGGGTTGGCAATCAGCCCCAGCATTTT
TRBD1	-	TRBV6-6	TRBJ2-3	16	CASSRRTGSGTDTQYF	TGTGCCAGCAGTAGAAGGACAGGGTCCGGCACAGATACGCAGTATTTT
-	-	TRBV27	TRBJ1-5	17	CASSFSPPALRDQPQHF	TGTGCCAGCAGTTTTTCCCCGCCGGCCCTTCGGGATCAGCCCCAGCATTTT
-	once	TRBV6-6	TRBJ1-1	13	CASSLQLPTEAFF	TGTGCCAGCAGCCTACAGCTTCCCACTGAAGCTTTCTTT
-	-	TRBV12-3/TRBV12-4	TRBJ1-2	13	CASRPTVNYGYTF	TGTGCCAGCAGACCGACTGTCAACTATGGCTACACCTTC
TRBD1	-	TRBV24-1	TRBJ2-1	18	CATSDSKRQGLSYNEQFF	TGTGCCACCAGTGATTCTAAACGACAGGGGCTCTCCTACAATGAGCAGTTCTTC
TRBD1	few	TRBV28	TRBJ1-1	15	CASSPGAQGGTEAFF	TGTGCCAGCAGTCCCGGGGCTCAGGGGGGCACTGAAGCTTTCTTT
TRBD2	-	TRBV18	TRBJ2-1	16	CASSPVTIAGSNEQFF	TGTGCCAGCTCACCTGTCACCATAGCGGGGTCAAATGAGCAGTTCTTC
TRBD1	-	TRBV27	TRBJ1-2	16	CASSSSDRIYNYGYTF	TGTGCCAGCAGCTCATCGGACAGGATTTATAACTATGGCTACACCTTC
TRBD2	-	TRBV5-4	TRBJ2-7	16	CASSGIRTSGRLEQYF	TGTGCCAGCAGCGGGATTAGAACTAGCGGGAGGCTCGAGCAGTACTTC
-	-	TRBV28	TRBJ2-5	11	CASSPSETQYF	TGTGCCAGCAGTCCGTCAGAGACCCAGTACTTC
-	once	TRBV3-1/TRBV3-2	TRBJ2-7	14	CASSPQGGAYEQYF	TGTGCCAGCAGCCCCCAGGGCGGGGCCTACGAGCAGTACTTC
TRBD1	-	TRBV7-9	TRBJ1-1	12	CASSFTTGEAFF	TGTGCCAGCAGCTTTACGACAGGGGAAGCTTTCTTT
-	-	TRBV6-5	TRBJ1-1	13	CASSTRENTEAFF	TGTGCCAGCAGTACGAGGGAGAACACTGAAGCTTTCTTT
-	-	TRBV5-1	TRBJ2-1	15	CASSWGTSVVNEQFF	TGCGCCAGCAGCTGGGGGACAAGCGTCGTCAATGAGCAGTTCTTC
-	-	TRBV3-1/TRBV3-2	TRBJ2-1	16	CASSSSGGSSYNEQFF	TGTGCCAGCAGCAGTAGCGGAGGAAGCTCCTACAATGAGCAGTTCTTC
-	-	TRBV5-5	TRBJ1-2	13	CASSWGTNYGYTF	TGTGCCAGCAGCTGGGGCACTAACTATGGCTACACCTTC
TRBD1	-	TRBV28	TRBJ1-2	16	CASSLRGTASNYGYTF	TGTGCCAGCAGTTTAAGAGGGACAGCTTCTAACTATGGCTACACCTTC
-	once	TRBV7-2	TRBJ1-2	14	CASSSGPGPYGYTF	TGTGCCAGCAGCTCAGGGCCAGGGCCCTATGGCTACACCTTC
-	-	TRBV7-2	TRBJ2-7	13	CASSEQAHYEQYF	TGTGCCAGCAGTGAACAGGCCCACTACGAGCAGTACTTC
TRBD1	-	TRBV11-3	TRBJ2-7	14	CASSSGQAPYEQYF	TGTGCCAGCAGCTCGGGACAGGCCCCCTACGAGCAGTACTTC
-	medium-sized	TRBV5-4	TRBJ1-1	13	CASSSGLRPEAFF	TGTGCCAGCAGCTCGGGACTACGACCTGAAGCTTTCTTT
TRBD1	-	TRBV24-1	TRBJ2-1	16	CATSDPAGTGNNEQFF	TGTGCCACCAGTGACCCCGCCGGGACAGGGAACAATGAGCAGTTCTTC
-	-	TRBV4-2	TRBJ2-7	14	CASSQEAGTYEQYF	TGTGCCAGCAGCCAAGAGGCAGGGACCTACGAGCAGTACTTC
-	-	TRBV19	TRBJ1-5	13	CASTIFGGQPQHF	TGTGCCAGTACAATCTTCGGGGGACAGCCCCAGCATTTT
TRBD2	-	TRBV7-2	TRBJ2-3	15	CASSSRTRSTDTQYF	TGTGCCAGCAGCTCCAGGACTAGAAGCACAGATACGCAGTATTTT
TRBD2	-	TRBV18	TRBJ2-3	16	CASSPGLAGITDTQYF	TGTGCCAGCTCACCGGGACTAGCGGGAATCACAGATACGCAGTATTTT
-	-	TRBV29-1	TRBJ1-1	12	CSVEDRTTEAFF	TGCAGCGTTGAAGACAGGACAACTGAAGCTTTCTTT
TRBD2	-	TRBV7-3	TRBJ2-3	14	CASSVSGVGPPQYF	TGTGCCAGCAGCGTAAGCGGGGTGGGCCCTCCGCAGTATTTT
-	-	TRBV5-1	TRBJ2-6	17	CASSLSTVSSGANVLTF	TGCGCCAGCAGCTTGAGTACAGTGAGCTCTGGGGCCAACGTCCTGACTTTC
-	-	TRBV11-2	TRBJ2-7	14	CASSSSLPPYEQYF	TGTGCCAGCAGCTCCTCTCTACCCCCCTACGAGCAGTACTTC
-	-	TRBV24-1	TRBJ1-3	15	CAAGGGARPGNTIYF	TGTGCCGCCGGGGGAGGGGCGCGTCCTGGAAACACCATATATTTT